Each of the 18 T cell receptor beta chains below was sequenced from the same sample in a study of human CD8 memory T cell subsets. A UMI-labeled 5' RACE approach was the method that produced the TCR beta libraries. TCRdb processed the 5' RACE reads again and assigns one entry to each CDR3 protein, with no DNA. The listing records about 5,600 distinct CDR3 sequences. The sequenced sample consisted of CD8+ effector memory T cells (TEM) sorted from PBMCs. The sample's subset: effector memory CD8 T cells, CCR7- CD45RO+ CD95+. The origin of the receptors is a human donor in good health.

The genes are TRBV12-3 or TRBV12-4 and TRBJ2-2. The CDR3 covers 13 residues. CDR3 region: CASSLALGRELFF.

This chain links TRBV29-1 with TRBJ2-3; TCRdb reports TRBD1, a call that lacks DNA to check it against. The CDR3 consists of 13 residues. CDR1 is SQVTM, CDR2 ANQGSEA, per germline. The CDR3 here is CSVAQGWADTQYF.

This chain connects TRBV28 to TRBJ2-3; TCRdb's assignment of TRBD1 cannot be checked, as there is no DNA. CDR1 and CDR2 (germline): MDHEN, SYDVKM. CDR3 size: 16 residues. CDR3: CASSSPRQGEVRAQYF.

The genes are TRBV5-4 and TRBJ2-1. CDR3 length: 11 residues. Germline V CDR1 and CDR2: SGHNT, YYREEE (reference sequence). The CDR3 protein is CASSLRDEQFF.

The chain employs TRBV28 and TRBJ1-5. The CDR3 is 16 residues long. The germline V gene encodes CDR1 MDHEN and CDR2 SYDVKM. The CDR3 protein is CASSFLSAYSNQPQHF.

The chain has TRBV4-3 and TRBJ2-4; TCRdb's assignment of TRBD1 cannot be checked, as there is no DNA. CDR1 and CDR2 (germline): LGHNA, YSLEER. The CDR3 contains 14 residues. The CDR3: CASSLRGGGNIQYF.

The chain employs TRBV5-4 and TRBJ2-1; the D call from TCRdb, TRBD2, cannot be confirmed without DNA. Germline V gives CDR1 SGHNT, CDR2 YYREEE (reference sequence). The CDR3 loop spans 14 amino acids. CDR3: CASSLRLAVNEQFF.

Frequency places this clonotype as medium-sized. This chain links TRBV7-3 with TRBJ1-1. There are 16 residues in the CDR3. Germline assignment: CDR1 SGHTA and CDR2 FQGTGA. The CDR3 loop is CASSQDRAGMNTEAFF.

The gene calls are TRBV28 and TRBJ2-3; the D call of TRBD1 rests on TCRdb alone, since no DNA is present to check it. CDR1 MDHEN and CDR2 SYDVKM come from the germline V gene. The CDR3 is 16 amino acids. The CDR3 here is CASSDGGRVLTDTQYF. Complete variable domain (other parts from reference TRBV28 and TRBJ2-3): DVKVTQSSRYLVKRTGEKVFLECVQDMDHENMFWYRQDPGLGLRLIYFSYDVKMKEKGDIPEGYSVSREKKERFSLILESASTNQTSMYLCASSDGGRVLTDTQYFGPGTRLTVL.

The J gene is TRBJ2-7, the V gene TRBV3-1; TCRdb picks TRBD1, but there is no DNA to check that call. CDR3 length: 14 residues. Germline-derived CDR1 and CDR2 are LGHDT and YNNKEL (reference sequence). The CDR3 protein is CASSQAGHNYEQYF.

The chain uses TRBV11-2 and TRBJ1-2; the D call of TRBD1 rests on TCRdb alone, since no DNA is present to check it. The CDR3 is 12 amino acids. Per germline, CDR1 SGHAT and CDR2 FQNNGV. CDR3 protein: CASSGGLYGYTF. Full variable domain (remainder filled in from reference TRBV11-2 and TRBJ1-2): EAGVAQSPRYKIIEKRQSVAFWCNPISGHATLYWYQQILGQGPKLLIQFQNNGVVDDSQLPKDRFSAERLKGVDSTLKIQPAKLEDSAVYLCASSGGLYGYTFGSGTRLTVV.

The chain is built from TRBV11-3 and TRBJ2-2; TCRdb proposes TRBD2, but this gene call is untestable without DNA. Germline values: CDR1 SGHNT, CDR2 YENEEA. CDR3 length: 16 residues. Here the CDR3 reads CASSPKRGGVTGELFF. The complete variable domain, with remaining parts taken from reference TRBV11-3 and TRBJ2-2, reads EAGVVQSPRYKIIEKKQPVAFWCNPISGHNTLYWYLQNLGQGPELLIRYENEEAVDDSQLPKDRFSAERLKGVDSTLKIQPAELGDSAVYLCASSPKRGGVTGELFFGEGSRLTVL.

This CDR3 is CASSLNEGLRRRGDNEQFF. The V and J genes are TRBV3-1 and TRBJ2-1; the TCRdb D gene call, TRBD2, has no DNA to confirm it. CDR3 length equals 19 residues. Germline CDR1 and CDR2: LGHDT and YNNKEL (reference sequence).

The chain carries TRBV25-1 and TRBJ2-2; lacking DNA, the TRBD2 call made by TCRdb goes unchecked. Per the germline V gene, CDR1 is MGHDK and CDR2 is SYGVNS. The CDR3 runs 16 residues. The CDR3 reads CASSEWTSSAPGELFF.

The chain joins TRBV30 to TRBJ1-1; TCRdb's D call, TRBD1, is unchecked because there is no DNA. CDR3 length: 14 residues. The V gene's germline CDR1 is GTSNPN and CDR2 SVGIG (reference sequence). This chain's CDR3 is CAWSVPDRYTEAFF.

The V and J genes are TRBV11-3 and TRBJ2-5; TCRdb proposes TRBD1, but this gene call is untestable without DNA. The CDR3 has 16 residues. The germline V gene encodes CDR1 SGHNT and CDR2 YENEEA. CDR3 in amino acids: CASSSDDRSSGETQYF.

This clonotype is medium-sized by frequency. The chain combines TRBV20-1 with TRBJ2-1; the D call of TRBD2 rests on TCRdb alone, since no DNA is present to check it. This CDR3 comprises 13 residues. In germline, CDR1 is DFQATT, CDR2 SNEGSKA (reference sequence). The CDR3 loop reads CSARLAGYNEQFF.

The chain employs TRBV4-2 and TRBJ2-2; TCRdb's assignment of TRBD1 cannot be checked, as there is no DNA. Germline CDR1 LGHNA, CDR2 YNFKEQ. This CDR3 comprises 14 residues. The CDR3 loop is CATRGLTNTGELFF.